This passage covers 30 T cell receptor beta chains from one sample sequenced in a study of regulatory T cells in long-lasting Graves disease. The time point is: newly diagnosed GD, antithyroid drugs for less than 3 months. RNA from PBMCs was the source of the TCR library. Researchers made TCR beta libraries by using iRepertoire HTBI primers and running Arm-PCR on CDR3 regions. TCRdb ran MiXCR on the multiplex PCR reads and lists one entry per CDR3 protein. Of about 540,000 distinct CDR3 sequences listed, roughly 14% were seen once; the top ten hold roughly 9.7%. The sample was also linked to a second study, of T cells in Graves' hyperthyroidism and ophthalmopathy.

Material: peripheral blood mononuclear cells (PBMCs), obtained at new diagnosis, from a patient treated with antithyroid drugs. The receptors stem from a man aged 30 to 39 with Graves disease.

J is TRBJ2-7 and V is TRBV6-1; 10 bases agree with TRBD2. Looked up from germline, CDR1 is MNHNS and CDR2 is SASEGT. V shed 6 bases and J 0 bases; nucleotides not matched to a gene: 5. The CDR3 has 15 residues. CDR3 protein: CASRAGTSASYEQYF. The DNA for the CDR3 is TGTGCCAGCAGAGCCGGGACTAGCGCCTCCTACGAGCAGTACTTC.

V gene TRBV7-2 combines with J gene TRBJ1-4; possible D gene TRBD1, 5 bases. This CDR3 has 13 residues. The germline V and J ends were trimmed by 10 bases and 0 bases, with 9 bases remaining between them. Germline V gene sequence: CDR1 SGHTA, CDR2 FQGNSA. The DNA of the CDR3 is TGTGCCACGCGGGGGGCAACTAATGAAAAACTGTTTTTT. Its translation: CATRGATNEKLFF.

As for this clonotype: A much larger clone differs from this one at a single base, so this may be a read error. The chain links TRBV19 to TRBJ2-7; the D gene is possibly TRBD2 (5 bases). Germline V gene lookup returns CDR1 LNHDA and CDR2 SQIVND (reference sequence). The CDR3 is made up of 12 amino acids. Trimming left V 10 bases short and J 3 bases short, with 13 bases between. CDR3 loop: CANSDTVYEQYF. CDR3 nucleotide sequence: TGTGCCAATAGCGACACCGTCTACGAGCAGTACTTC.

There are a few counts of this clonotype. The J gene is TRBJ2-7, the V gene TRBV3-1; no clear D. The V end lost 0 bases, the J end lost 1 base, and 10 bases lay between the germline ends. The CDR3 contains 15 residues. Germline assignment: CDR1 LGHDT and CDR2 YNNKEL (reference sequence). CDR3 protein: CASSQDLGRSYEQYF. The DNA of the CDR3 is TGTGCCAGCAGCCAAGACCTCGGCAGGTCCTACGAGCAGTACTTC.

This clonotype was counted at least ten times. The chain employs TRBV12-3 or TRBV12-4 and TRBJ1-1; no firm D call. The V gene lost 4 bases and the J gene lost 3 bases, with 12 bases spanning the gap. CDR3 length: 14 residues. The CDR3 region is CASSSLPKDTEAFF. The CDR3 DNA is TGTGCCAGCAGTTCCCTTCCTAAGGACACTGAAGCTTTCTTT.

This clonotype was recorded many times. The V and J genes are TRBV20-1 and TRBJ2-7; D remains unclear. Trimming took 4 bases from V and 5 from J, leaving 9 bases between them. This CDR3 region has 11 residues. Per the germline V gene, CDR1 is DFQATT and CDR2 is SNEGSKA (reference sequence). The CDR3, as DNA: TGCAGTGCTACGGCGGTGAACGAGCAGTACTTC. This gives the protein CSATAVNEQYF.

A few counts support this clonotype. The CDR3 reads CASSFRTGYSPLHF. The CDR3 DNA reads as TGTGCCAGCAGTTTTAGGACAGGGTATTCACCCCTCCACTTT. J is TRBJ1-6 and V is TRBV27, with 8 nucleotides matching TRBD1. The CDR3 runs to 14 residues. Per the germline V gene, CDR1 is MNHEY and CDR2 is SMNVEV (reference sequence). V was clipped by 3 bases and J by 8 bases; unmatched bases: 3.

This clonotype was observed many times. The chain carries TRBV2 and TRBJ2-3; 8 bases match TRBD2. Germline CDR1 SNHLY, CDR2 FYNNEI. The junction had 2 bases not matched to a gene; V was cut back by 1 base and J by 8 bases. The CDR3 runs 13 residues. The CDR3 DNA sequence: TGTGCCAGCAGTGAAGAGGCGGGGGGTACGCAGTATTTT. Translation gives CASSEEAGGTQYF.

The CDR3 DNA follows: TGTGCCAGCAGCTTTTTCGGCAATGAGCAGTTCTTC. Translated: CASSFFGNEQFF. The chain combines TRBV13 with TRBJ2-1; D is uncertain. Germline CDR1 PRHDT, CDR2 FYEKMQ (reference sequence). Trimming left V 3 bases short and J 6 bases short, with 6 bases between. The CDR3 runs to 12 residues.

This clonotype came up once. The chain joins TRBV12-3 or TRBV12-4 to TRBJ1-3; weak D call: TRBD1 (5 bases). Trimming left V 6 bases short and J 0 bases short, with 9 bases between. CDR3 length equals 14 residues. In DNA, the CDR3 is TGTGCCAGCAGCATGGACATCTCTGGAAACACCATATATTTT. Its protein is CASSMDISGNTIYF.

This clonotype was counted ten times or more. DNA of the CDR3: TGCAGCGCAGCTAGCGGGAACACCGGGGAGCTGTTTTTT. This encodes CSAASGNTGELFF. The chain links TRBV29-1 to TRBJ2-2; 7 nucleotides match TRBD2. The V segment lost 7 bases and the J segment 1 base; nucleotides outside the gene matches: 3. This CDR3 is built from 13 residues. Per the germline V gene, CDR1 is SQVTM and CDR2 is ANQGSEA.

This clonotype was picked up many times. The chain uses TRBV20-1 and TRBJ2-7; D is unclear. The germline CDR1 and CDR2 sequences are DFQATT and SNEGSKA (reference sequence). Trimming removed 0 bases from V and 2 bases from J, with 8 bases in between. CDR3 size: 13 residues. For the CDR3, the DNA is TGCAGTGCTAGAGATACAACAGCCTACGAGCAGTACTTC. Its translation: CSARDTTAYEQYF.

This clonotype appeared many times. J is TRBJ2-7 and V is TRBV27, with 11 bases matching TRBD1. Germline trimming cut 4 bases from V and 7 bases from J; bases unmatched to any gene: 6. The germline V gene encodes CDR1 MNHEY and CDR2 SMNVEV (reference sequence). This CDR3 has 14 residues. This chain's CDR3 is CASSYGTGGGEQYF. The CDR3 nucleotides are TGTGCCAGCAGTTACGGGACAGGGGGAGGGGAGCAGTACTTC.

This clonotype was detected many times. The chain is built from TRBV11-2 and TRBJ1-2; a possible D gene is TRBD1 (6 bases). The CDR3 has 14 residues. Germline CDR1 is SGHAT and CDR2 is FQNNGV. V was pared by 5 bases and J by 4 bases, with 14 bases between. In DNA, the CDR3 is TGTGCCAGCAGCCCCTGGACAGACCCCTATGGCTACACCTTC. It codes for CASSPWTDPYGYTF.

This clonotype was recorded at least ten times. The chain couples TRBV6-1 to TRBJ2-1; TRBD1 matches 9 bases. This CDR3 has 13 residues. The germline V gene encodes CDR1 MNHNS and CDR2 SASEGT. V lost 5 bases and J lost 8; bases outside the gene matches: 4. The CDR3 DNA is TGTGCCAGCAGTAGGGACAGGGACGATGAGCAGTTCTTC. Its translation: CASSRDRDDEQFF.

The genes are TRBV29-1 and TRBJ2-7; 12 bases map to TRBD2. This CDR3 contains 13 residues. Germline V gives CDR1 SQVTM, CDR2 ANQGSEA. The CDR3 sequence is CSARLAGVVEQYF. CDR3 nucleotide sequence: TGCAGTGCCAGACTAGCGGGAGTTGTCGAGCAGTACTTC.

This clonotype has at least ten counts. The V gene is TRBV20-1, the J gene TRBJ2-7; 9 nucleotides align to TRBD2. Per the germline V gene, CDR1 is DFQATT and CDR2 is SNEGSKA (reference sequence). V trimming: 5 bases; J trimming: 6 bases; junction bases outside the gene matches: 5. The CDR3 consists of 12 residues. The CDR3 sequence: CSAPAGGLEQYF. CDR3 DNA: TGCAGTGCTCCCGCGGGAGGGCTCGAGCAGTACTTC.

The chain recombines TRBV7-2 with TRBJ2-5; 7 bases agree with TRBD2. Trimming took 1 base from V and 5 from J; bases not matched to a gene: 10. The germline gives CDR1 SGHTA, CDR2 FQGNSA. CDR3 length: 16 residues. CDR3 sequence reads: CASSLVGGSLAETQYF. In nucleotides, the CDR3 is TGTGCCAGCAGCTTAGTGGGCGGGAGCTTGGCTGAGACCCAGTACTTC. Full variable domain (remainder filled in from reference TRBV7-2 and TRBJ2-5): GAGVSQSPSNKVTEKGKDVELRCDPISGHTALYWYRQSLGQGLEFLIYFQGNSAPDKSGLPSDRFSAERTGGSVSTLTIQRTQQEDSAVYLCASSLVGGSLAETQYFGPGTRLLVL.

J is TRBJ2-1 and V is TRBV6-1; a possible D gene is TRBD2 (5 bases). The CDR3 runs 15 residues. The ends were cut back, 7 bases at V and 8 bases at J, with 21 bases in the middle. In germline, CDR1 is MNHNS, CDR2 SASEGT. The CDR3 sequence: CASIYRRLVGDEQFF. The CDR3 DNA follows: TGTGCCAGCATATACCGGAGGTTGGTTGGCGATGAGCAGTTCTTC.

The CDR3 DNA follows: TGTGCCAGCAGGCGGGGACAGGGCTTCAATCAGCCCCAGCATTTT. Residues: CASRRGQGFNQPQHF. This rearrangement joins TRBV27 to TRBJ1-5; 9 nucleotides line up with TRBD1. Per the germline V gene, CDR1 is MNHEY and CDR2 is SMNVEV (reference sequence). There are 15 residues in the CDR3. The V segment lost 6 bases and the J segment 3 bases; nucleotides outside the gene matches: 6.

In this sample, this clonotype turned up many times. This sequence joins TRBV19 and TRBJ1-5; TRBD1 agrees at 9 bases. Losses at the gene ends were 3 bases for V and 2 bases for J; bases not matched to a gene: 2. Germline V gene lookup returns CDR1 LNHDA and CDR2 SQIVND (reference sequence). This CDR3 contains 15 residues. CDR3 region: CASSMTGGGNQPQHF. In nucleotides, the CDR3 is TGTGCCAGTAGTATGACAGGGGGTGGCAATCAGCCCCAGCATTTT.

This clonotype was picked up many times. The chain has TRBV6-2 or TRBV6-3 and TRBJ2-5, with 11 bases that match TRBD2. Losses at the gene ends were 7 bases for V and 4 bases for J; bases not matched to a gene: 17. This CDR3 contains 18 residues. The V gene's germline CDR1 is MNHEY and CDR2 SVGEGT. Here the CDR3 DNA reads TGTGCCAGCACCCAAGCAGCTAGCGGGAGGTATGGGGGAGAGACCCAGTACTTC. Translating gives CASTQAASGRYGGETQYF.

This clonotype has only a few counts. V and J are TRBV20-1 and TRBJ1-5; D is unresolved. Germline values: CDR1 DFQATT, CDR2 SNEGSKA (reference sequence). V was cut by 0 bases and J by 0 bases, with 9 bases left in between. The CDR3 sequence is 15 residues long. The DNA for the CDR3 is TGCAGTGCTAGAGATATGGATCTTAGCAATCAGCCCCAGCATTTT. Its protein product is CSARDMDLSNQPQHF.

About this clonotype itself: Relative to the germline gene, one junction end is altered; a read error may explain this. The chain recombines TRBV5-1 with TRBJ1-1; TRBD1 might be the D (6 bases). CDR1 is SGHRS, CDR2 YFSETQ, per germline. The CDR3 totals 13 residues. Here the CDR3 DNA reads TGCGCCGGCAGCTTAAGGGGGGCCACTGAAGCTTTCTTT. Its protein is CAGSLRGATEAFF.

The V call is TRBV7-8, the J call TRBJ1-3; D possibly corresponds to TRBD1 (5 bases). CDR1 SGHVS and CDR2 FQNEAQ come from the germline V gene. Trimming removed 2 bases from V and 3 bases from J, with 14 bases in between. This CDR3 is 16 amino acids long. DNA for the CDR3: TGTGCCAGCAGCTTAAGTGGGGGGGGAATTGGAAACACCATATATTTT. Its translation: CASSLSGGGIGNTIYF.

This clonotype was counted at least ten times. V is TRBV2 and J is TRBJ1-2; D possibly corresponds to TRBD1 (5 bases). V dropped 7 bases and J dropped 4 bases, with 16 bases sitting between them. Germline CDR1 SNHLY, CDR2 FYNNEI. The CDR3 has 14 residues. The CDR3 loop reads CASTPLAGPYGYTF. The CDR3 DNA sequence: TGTGCCAGCACCCCCCTAGCAGGGCCCTATGGCTACACCTTC.

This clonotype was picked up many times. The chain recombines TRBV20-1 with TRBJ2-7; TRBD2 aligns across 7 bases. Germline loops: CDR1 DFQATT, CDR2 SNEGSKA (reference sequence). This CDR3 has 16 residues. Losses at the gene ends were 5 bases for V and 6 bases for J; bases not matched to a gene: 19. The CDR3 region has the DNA TGCAGTGCTCGACAGATCCGAAGCGGGACGGGCAGCGAGCAGTACTTC. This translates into CSARQIRSGTGSEQYF.

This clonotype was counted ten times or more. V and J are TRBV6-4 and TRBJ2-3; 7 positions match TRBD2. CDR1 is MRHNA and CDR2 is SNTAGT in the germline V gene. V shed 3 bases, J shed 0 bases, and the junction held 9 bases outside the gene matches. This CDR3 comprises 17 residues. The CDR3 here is CASSEGSAGGSTDTQYF. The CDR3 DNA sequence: TGTGCCAGCAGTGAGGGGTCCGCCGGGGGGAGCACAGATACGCAGTATTTT.

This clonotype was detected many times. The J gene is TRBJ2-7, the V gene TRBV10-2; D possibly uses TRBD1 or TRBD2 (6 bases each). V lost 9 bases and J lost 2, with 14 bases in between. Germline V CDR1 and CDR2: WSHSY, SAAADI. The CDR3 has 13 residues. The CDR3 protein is CASSGAGPYEQYF. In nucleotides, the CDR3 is TGCGCCAGTTCGGGGGCAGGGCCCTACGAGCAGTACTTC.

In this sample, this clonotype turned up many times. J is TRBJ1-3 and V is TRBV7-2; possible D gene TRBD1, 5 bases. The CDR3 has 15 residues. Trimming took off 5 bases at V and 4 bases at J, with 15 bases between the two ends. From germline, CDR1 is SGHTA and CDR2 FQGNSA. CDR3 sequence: CASSRDGVRGNTIYF. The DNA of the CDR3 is TGTGCCAGCAGCCGGGACGGCGTCCGGGGAAACACCATATATTTT.